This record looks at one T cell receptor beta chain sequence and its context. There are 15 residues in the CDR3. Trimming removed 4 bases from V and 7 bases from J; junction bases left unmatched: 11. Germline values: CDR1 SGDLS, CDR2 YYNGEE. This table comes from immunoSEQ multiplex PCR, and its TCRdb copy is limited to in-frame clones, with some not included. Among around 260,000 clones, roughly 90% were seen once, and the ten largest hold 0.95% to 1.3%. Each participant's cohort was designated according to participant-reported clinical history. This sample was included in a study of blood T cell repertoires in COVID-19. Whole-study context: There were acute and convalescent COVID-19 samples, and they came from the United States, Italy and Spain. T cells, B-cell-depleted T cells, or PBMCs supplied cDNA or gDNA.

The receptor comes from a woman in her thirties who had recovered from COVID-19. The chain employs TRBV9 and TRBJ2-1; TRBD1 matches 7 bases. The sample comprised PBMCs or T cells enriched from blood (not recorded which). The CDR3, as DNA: TGTGCCAGCAGCCCTCTAGGGGGCAATGGGAATGAGCAGTTCTTC. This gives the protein CASSPLGGNGNEQFF.